Listed below are T cell receptor beta chains from one sample, sequenced in a study of read filtering for tumor transcriptome and immune sequencing. MiXCR, run by TCRdb on the reads, gives a single entry per CDR3 protein. The table shows some 80,000 distinct CDR3 sequences, with 9% to 15% occurring only once. The specimen was a population of CD138-negative cells sorted from bone marrow. The source of these receptors is a donor at least 40 years old with multiple myeloma. Each CDR3 is given with its conserved first and last residue. The D gene is left open where the match is weak. Clone size is shown for a subset of rows, as once, few, many or a class of expanded clone.

TRBJ2-1 | TRBV6-1 | . | many | TGTGCCAGCAGGAGAACAGGGTTGGGGGAGCAGTTCTTC | CASRRTGLGEQFF
TRBJ1-2 | TRBV5-1 | . | . | TGCGCCAGCAGCTTGGACAGGGCATATGGCTACACCTTC | CASSLDRAYGYTF
TRBJ2-2 | TRBV5-1 | TRBD2 | many | TGCGCCAGCAGCCGGGGGTCTAGCGGGTTTGGAAACACCGGGGAGCTGTTTTTT | CASSRGSSGFGNTGELFF
TRBJ2-3 | TRBV7-9 | . | few | TGTACCAGCAGCTTAGTCGGTCACCCAGATACGCAGTATTTT | CTSSLVGHPDTQYF
TRBJ1-2 | TRBV30 | . | once | TGTGCCTGGAGTCCTGGGCCTGTCTACACCTTC | CAWSPGPVYTF
TRBJ2-3 | TRBV28 | . | . | TGTGCCAGCAGTACAGGGTTGGGGACAGATACGCAGTATTTT | CASSTGLGTDTQYF
TRBJ2-3 | TRBV2 | . | many | TGTGCCAGCAGCGAACTAGCCTACACAGATACGCAGTATTTT | CASSELAYTDTQYF
TRBJ1-2 | TRBV5-6 | . | . | TGTGCCAGCACCCTAGGACAGACTAACTATGGCTACACCTTC | CASTLGQTNYGYTF
TRBJ1-1 | TRBV18 | . | many | TGTGCCAGCTCACCTGGGATTGAAGCTTTCTTT | CASSPGIEAFF
TRBJ2-2 | TRBV12-3/TRBV12-4 | . | once | TGTGCCAGCAGTGTCGAGACAGGAGACACCGGGGAGCTGTTTTTT | CASSVETGDTGELFF
TRBJ2-2 | TRBV2 | . | many | TGTGCCAGCAGTGAATTCGGTCACACCGGGGAGCTGTTTTTT | CASSEFGHTGELFF
TRBJ2-7 | TRBV30 | . | . | TGTGCCTGGGGTTTATTCTACGAGCAGTACTTC | CAWGLFYEQYF
TRBJ2-1 | TRBV5-4 | . | many | TGTGCCAGCAGCCCCGAGAAATACAATGAGCAGTTCTTC | CASSPEKYNEQFF
TRBJ2-5 | TRBV12-3/TRBV12-4 | TRBD1 | many | TGTGCCAGCAGTGTTGGGACAGGGGGGATACAAGAGACCCAGTACTTC | CASSVGTGGIQETQYF
TRBJ2-1 | TRBV4-1 | . | many | TGTGCCAGCAGCCAAGATCTTGTCTATTCGGGGCAGTTCTTC | CASSQDLVYSGQFF